Shown below are 17 T cell receptor beta chains from a single sample sequenced in a study of blood T cell repertoires in COVID-19. Profiled with immunoSEQ multiplex PCR; TCRdb holds only in-frame clones, not every one. The data contain under 450,000 clones, around 89% of them singletons. The specimen was peripheral blood. Every receptor here comes from a woman aged 45 to 65 with COVID-19, enrolled during active disease.

The chain employs TRBV6-5 and TRBJ1-1, with D possibly matching TRBD1 (5 bases). This CDR3 is 14 amino acids long. V was cut by 6 bases and J by 7 bases, with 18 bases left in between. Germline CDR1 MNHEY, CDR2 SVGAGI. Written as DNA, the CDR3 is TGTGCCAGCAGGATCAGCACAGGCTGGAGTGAAGCTTTCTTT. Amino acid sequence: CASRISTGWSEAFF.

Details on this clone: Other DNA sequences in this specimen translate into the identical CDR3. The genes are TRBV5-1 and TRBJ1-1, with TRBD1 identical over 10 bases. CDR3 length equals 14 residues. Losses at the gene ends were 2 bases for V and 4 bases for J; bases not matched to a gene: 2. CDR1 is SGHRS and CDR2 is YFSETQ in the germline V gene. Written as DNA, the CDR3 is TGCGCCAGCAGCTTTGGGGACAGGGGCACTGAAGCTTTCTTT. Translated: CASSFGDRGTEAFF.

The chain uses TRBV5-1 and TRBJ2-3; 7 bases line up with TRBD1. With 0 bases clipped from V and 3 bases from J, the junction kept 10 bases outside the gene matches. CDR3 size: 17 residues. Germline loops: CDR1 SGHRS, CDR2 YFSETQ. The CDR3 reads CASSLDPQGELTDTQYF. The CDR3 DNA is TGCGCCAGCAGCTTGGACCCTCAGGGGGAGTTGACAGATACGCAGTATTTT.

The genes are TRBV4-2 and TRBJ2-5; D possibly corresponds to TRBD2 (5 bases). CDR3 length equals 14 residues. The ends were cut back, 2 bases at V and 3 bases at J, with 10 bases in the middle. Germline loops: CDR1 LGHNA, CDR2 YNFKEQ. CDR3 coding DNA: TGTGCCAGCAGCCAATCTGAGCGGAAAGAGACCCAGTACTTC. This codes for CASSQSERKETQYF.

The rearrangement uses TRBV9 and TRBJ1-6; 10 bases line up with TRBD1. The junction had 7 bases not matched to a gene; V was cut back by 3 bases and J by 7 bases. This CDR3 is 16 amino acids long. Germline CDR1 SGDLS, CDR2 YYNGEE. The CDR3 spells CASSGTGGVLNSPLHF. The CDR3 DNA sequence: TGTGCCAGCAGCGGGACAGGGGGGGTTCTAAATTCACCCCTCCACTTT.

A single count supports this clone. This sequence joins TRBV30 and TRBJ2-3; 7 nucleotides agree with TRBD2. CDR3 length: 15 residues. V shed 0 bases and J 2 bases; nucleotides not matched to a gene: 5. CDR1 is GTSNPN, CDR2 SVGIG, per germline (reference sequence). The CDR3 DNA reads as TGTGCCTGGAGTGTTAAGCGGGGAGACACAGATACGCAGTATTTT. Translated: CAWSVKRGDTDTQYF.

The chain has TRBV3-1 (or the pseudogene TRBV3-2) and TRBJ1-1, with D hard to call. Germline V gene data show CDR1 as LGHDT and CDR2 as YNNKEL (reference sequence). Trimming removed 0 bases from V and 4 bases from J, with 12 bases in between. This CDR3 is 15 amino acids long. For the CDR3, the DNA is TGTGCCAGCAGCCAAGAAGTTTTCGGGATCACTGAAGCTTTCTTT. It codes for CASSQEVFGITEAFF.

This chain uses TRBV4-2 with TRBJ2-7; 11 bases are a match to TRBD1. Germline V gives CDR1 LGHNA, CDR2 YNFKEQ. The CDR3 spans 17 residues. The trim removed 4 bases at V and 3 bases at J, leaving 11 bases unmatched. CDR3 protein: CASSLLGGDRGYYEQYF. The CDR3, as DNA: TGTGCCAGCAGCCTCCTGGGAGGGGACAGGGGGTACTACGAGCAGTACTTC.

Of note for this clone: The identical CDR3 is also encoded by other nucleotide sequences in the sample. CDR3 DNA: TGCGCCAGCAGCTTAGGAAGAGGTAACACTGAAGCTTTCTTT. It codes for CASSLGRGNTEAFF. The V call is TRBV5-1, the J call TRBJ1-1; D ambiguous. Trimming stripped 2 bases from V and 2 bases from J, with 10 bases between. Germline V gene data show CDR1 as SGHRS and CDR2 as YFSETQ. The CDR3 consists of 14 residues.

The gene calls are TRBV9 and TRBJ2-2, with 10 bases aligning to TRBD2. CDR1 is SGDLS and CDR2 is YYNGEE in the germline V gene. The CDR3 sequence is 19 residues long. Unmatched junction bases numbered 12, after V lost 0 bases and J lost 4 bases. The CDR3 DNA reads TGTGCCAGCAGCGTAGTGGGTAGCGGGGGGTCTTATCGCACCGGGGAGCTGTTTTTT. The encoded protein is CASSVVGSGGSYRTGELFF.

The chain recombines TRBV5-1 with TRBJ1-5; D gene unclear. The germline gives CDR1 SGHRS, CDR2 YFSETQ. Trimming cost V 4 bases and J 2 bases, with 10 bases left between them. The CDR3 has 14 residues. CDR3 sequence: CASSPSGGNQPQHF. The CDR3 DNA sequence: TGCGCCAGCAGCCCGTCCGGGGGCAATCAGCCCCAGCATTTT. The full variable domain, its missing parts supplied by reference TRBV5-1 and TRBJ1-5, is KAGVTQTPRYLIKTRGQQVTLSCSPISGHRSVSWYQQTPGQGLQFLFEYFSETQRNKGNFPGRFSGRQFSNSRSEMNVSTLELGDSALYLCASSPSGGNQPQHFGDGTRLSIL.

This chain links TRBV28 with TRBJ1-5; 8 positions match TRBD1. J gave up 7 bases and V 6 bases, and 11 bases lay outside the gene matches. CDR1 and CDR2 (germline): MDHEN, SYDVKM. The CDR3 runs to 15 residues. CDR3 region: CASRGSTGVKQPQHF. The CDR3 DNA reads as TGTGCCAGCAGAGGGTCGACAGGGGTCAAACAGCCCCAGCATTTT.

J is TRBJ2-5 and V is TRBV2, with 11 positions matching TRBD2. CDR3 size: 16 residues. Germline CDR1 SNHLY, CDR2 FYNNEI. V shed 2 bases, J shed 4 bases, and the junction held 6 bases outside the gene matches. Here the CDR3 DNA reads TGTGCCAGCAGTGAACTTAGCGGGGGGGCAGGAGAGACCCAGTACTTC. Encoded protein: CASSELSGGAGETQYF.

The chain uses TRBV5-1 and TRBJ2-7; maybe TRBD1 (6 bases). CDR1 and CDR2 (germline): SGHRS, YFSETQ. Trimming stripped 3 bases from V and 0 bases from J, with 10 bases between. This CDR3 spans 14 amino acids. CDR3 in DNA: TGCGCCAGCAGCTCGGACAGTATCTCCTACGAGCAGTACTTC. Translation gives CASSSDSISYEQYF.

This clone was detected only a few times. This sequence joins TRBV6-5 and TRBJ2-3; 7 bases are a match to TRBD1. With V trimmed by 6 bases and J by 4 bases, 10 bases remained unmatched. The CDR3 has 15 residues. Germline-derived CDR1 and CDR2 are MNHEY and SVGAGI. The CDR3 nucleotides are TGTGCCAGCAGCTCGCGACAGGGCGTCGCAGATACGCAGTATTTT. Encoded protein: CASSSRQGVADTQYF.

This chain links TRBV7-2 with TRBJ1-2, with a weak D call TRBD1 (5 bases). The CDR3 consists of 15 residues. Germline values: CDR1 SGHTA, CDR2 FQGNSA. The V gene lost 1 base and the J gene lost 4 bases, with 13 bases spanning the gap. The CDR3 here is CASSLESGRRYGYTF. The CDR3 nucleotides are TGTGCCAGCAGCTTAGAGTCAGGGAGGCGCTATGGCTACACCTTC.

This chain joins TRBV19 and TRBJ1-5; weak D call: TRBD1 (6 bases). The V and J ends lost 6 bases and 5 bases respectively, with 8 bases between them. This CDR3 contains 12 residues. In germline, CDR1 is LNHDA, CDR2 SQIVND (reference sequence). The DNA for the CDR3 is TGTGCCAGTAGGCAGGGGTATCAGCCCCAGCATTTT. Protein sequence: CASRQGYQPQHF.